These T cell receptor beta chains were read from a single sample in a study of blood T cell repertoires in COVID-19. The method was immunoSEQ multiplex PCR; TCRdb's version includes in-frame clones alone and lacks a portion of them. The sample consists of more than 110,000 clones, nearly 80% of them appearing once. The specimen was PBMCs or T cells enriched from blood (not recorded which). These receptors all come from a woman between 50 and 59 years old who had recovered from COVID-19. Each CDR3 is given with its conserved first and last residue. Each record gives: J gene, D gene, V gene, clone size, CDR3 DNA, CDR3 protein. A D gene is named only where the DNA matches it firmly. The size field is filled for only some rows; it gives once, few, many or a size class.

J gene: TRBJ2-1
D gene: TRBD2
V gene: TRBV10-1
clone size: many
CDR3 DNA: TGCGCCAGCAGTGAGGGACTAGCGGGAGGAACCCATGAGCAGTTCTTC
CDR3 protein: CASSEGLAGGTHEQFF

J gene: TRBJ1-5
D gene: .
V gene: TRBV6-5
clone size: .
CDR3 DNA: TGTGCCAGCAGTAGCCGGGAAGGCAATCAGCCCCAGCATTTT
CDR3 protein: CASSSREGNQPQHF

J gene: TRBJ2-7
D gene: TRBD1
V gene: TRBV12-3/TRBV12-4
clone size: .
CDR3 DNA: TGTGCCAGTAAAGAGACAGGGTACCACGAGCAGTACTTC
CDR3 protein: CASKETGYHEQYF

J gene: TRBJ1-4
D gene: .
V gene: TRBV10-1
clone size: few
CDR3 DNA: TGCGCCAGCAGTGAGTCGACGCGGGAGTTACGCGAAAAACTGTTTTTT
CDR3 protein: CASSESTRELREKLFF

J gene: TRBJ1-5
D gene: TRBD1
V gene: TRBV5-1
clone size: .
CDR3 DNA: TGCGCCAGCAGCTTGGACAGGGGCGGTCAGCCCCAGCATTTT
CDR3 protein: CASSLDRGGQPQHF

J gene: TRBJ2-7
D gene: TRBD1
V gene: TRBV27
clone size: .
CDR3 DNA: TGTGCCAGCAGTTCCGGGACAGAAAACTCCTACGAGCAGTACTTC
CDR3 protein: CASSSGTENSYEQYF

J gene: TRBJ1-1
D gene: .
V gene: TRBV12-3/TRBV12-4
clone size: .
CDR3 DNA: TGTGCCAGCAGTCCCTACACTGAAGCTTTCTTT
CDR3 protein: CASSPYTEAFF

J gene: TRBJ2-7
D gene: .
V gene: TRBV9
clone size: .
CDR3 DNA: TGTGCCAGCAGCGTAGCGGCGGGAATCTCCTACGAGCAGTACTTC
CDR3 protein: CASSVAAGISYEQYF

J gene: TRBJ1-2
D gene: .
V gene: TRBV13
clone size: .
CDR3 DNA: TGTGCCAGCAGCATCCTCTCCGACAGACACAGCTATGGCTACACCTTC
CDR3 protein: CASSILSDRHSYGYTF

J gene: TRBJ2-1
D gene: .
V gene: TRBV9
clone size: .
CDR3 DNA: TGTGCCAGCACCGAGGCTGGAATCTCCTACAATGAGCAGTTCTTC
CDR3 protein: CASTEAGISYNEQFF

J gene: TRBJ1-6
D gene: .
V gene: TRBV13
clone size: .
CDR3 DNA: TGTGCCAGCAGCGCGCGGGGGGGGTATGATTCACCCCTCCACTTT
CDR3 protein: CASSARGGYDSPLHF

J gene: TRBJ1-5
D gene: .
V gene: TRBV19
clone size: .
CDR3 DNA: TGTGCCAGTAGTATTGCGAGGGGGAATCAGCCCCAGCATTTT
CDR3 protein: CASSIARGNQPQHF

J gene: TRBJ2-7
D gene: .
V gene: TRBV29-1
clone size: .
CDR3 DNA: TGCAGCGGATTCTTAGGGTCCCGCGGGGGCGCCTACGAGCAGTACTTC
CDR3 protein: CSGFLGSRGGAYEQYF

J gene: TRBJ2-1
D gene: TRBD1
V gene: TRBV6-5
clone size: .
CDR3 DNA: TGTGCCAGCAGACCACAGGGGGCCTCCTACAATGAGCAGTTCTTC
CDR3 protein: CASRPQGASYNEQFF

J gene: TRBJ2-1
D gene: .
V gene: TRBV30
clone size: .
CDR3 DNA: TGTGCCTGGAGTGTTCGGAATGAGCAGTTCTTC
CDR3 protein: CAWSVRNEQFF

J gene: TRBJ2-1
D gene: .
V gene: TRBV10-3
clone size: .
CDR3 DNA: TGTGCCATCAGTGGTGGGGAGGAGGGCAGCAATGAGCAGTTCTTC
CDR3 protein: CAISGGEEGSNEQFF

J gene: TRBJ2-3
D gene: .
V gene: TRBV29-1
clone size: .
CDR3 DNA: TGCAGCGTTATACAGGGAGATACGCAGTATTTT
CDR3 protein: CSVIQGDTQYF

J gene: TRBJ2-3
D gene: TRBD1
V gene: TRBV6-5
clone size: once
CDR3 DNA: TGTGCCAGCTCCGGGACAGCTAGCACAGATACGCAGTATTTT
CDR3 protein: CASSGTASTDTQYF

J gene: TRBJ2-3
D gene: .
V gene: TRBV11-3
clone size: .
CDR3 DNA: TGTGCCAGCAGCTTAGCAACGGGGGGCTGGACGCAGTATTTT
CDR3 protein: CASSLATGGWTQYF

J gene: TRBJ2-7
D gene: TRBD1
V gene: TRBV27
clone size: .
CDR3 DNA: TGTGCCAGCAGTCCCTCGGACAGGATGAGCTCCTACGAGCAGTACTTC
CDR3 protein: CASSPSDRMSSYEQYF

J gene: TRBJ1-1
D gene: .
V gene: TRBV29-1
clone size: .
CDR3 DNA: TGCAGCGCCGCCAGGGAATACGCTGAAGCTTTCTTT
CDR3 protein: CSAAREYAEAFF

J gene: TRBJ2-2
D gene: .
V gene: TRBV11-3
clone size: .
CDR3 DNA: TGTGCCAGCAGTGCGGTCACAATTTCCACCGGGGAGCTGTTTTTT
CDR3 protein: CASSAVTISTGELFF

J gene: TRBJ2-7
D gene: .
V gene: TRBV5-4
clone size: .
CDR3 DNA: TGTGCCAGCAGCCCACAGGGAACGTACGAGCAGTACTTC
CDR3 protein: CASSPQGTYEQYF

J gene: TRBJ2-5
D gene: .
V gene: TRBV5-1
clone size: .
CDR3 DNA: TGCGCCAGCAGCTTGCGGCACGGAAGGGGGAAAGAGACCCAGTACTTC
CDR3 protein: CASSLRHGRGKETQYF

J gene: TRBJ2-7
D gene: TRBD1
V gene: TRBV19
clone size: .
CDR3 DNA: TGTGCCAGTACCCCGGGACAGGGAACCTACGAGCAGTACTTC
CDR3 protein: CASTPGQGTYEQYF

J gene: TRBJ1-1
D gene: .
V gene: TRBV5-1
clone size: .
CDR3 DNA: TGCGCCAGCAGCTTGGATAGGGGGAACACTGAAGCTTTCTTT
CDR3 protein: CASSLDRGNTEAFF

J gene: TRBJ1-4
D gene: .
V gene: TRBV3-1/TRBV3-2
clone size: .
CDR3 DNA: TGTGCCAGCAGCCAAGCAACAGGATTGGGGGAAAAACTGTTTTTT
CDR3 protein: CASSQATGLGEKLFF

J gene: TRBJ1-4
D gene: TRBD1
V gene: TRBV5-4
clone size: .
CDR3 DNA: TGTGCCAGCAGCCTTACAGGGGGCGCTAATGAAAAACTGTTTTTT
CDR3 protein: CASSLTGGANEKLFF

J gene: TRBJ1-5
D gene: .
V gene: TRBV11-2
clone size: .
CDR3 DNA: TGTGCCAGCAGTCCCAATCAGGGGAAAGGCAATCAGCCCCAGCATTTT
CDR3 protein: CASSPNQGKGNQPQHF

J gene: TRBJ2-2
D gene: TRBD1
V gene: TRBV9
clone size: .
CDR3 DNA: TGTGCCAGCAGCGACGGGACAGGGTACCCCGGGGAGCTGTTTTTT
CDR3 protein: CASSDGTGYPGELFF

J gene: TRBJ2-5
D gene: .
V gene: TRBV3-1/TRBV3-2
clone size: .
CDR3 DNA: TGTGCCAGCAGCCAATCGACCTCGGGGAGGACGATAGAGACCCAGTACTTC
CDR3 protein: CASSQSTSGRTIETQYF

J gene: TRBJ2-5
D gene: TRBD2
V gene: TRBV7-9
clone size: once
CDR3 DNA: TGTGCCAGCAGCCCGGGACTAGCGGGGGGGCCAGAGACCCAGTACTTC
CDR3 protein: CASSPGLAGGPETQYF

J gene: TRBJ2-1
D gene: TRBD2
V gene: TRBV19
clone size: few
CDR3 DNA: TGTGCCAGTAGTACCGGACTAGCGGGGGGGAATGAGCAGTTCTTC
CDR3 protein: CASSTGLAGGNEQFF

J gene: TRBJ2-2
D gene: TRBD2
V gene: TRBV6-1
clone size: few
CDR3 DNA: TGTGCCAGCAGTGAGATCCTAGCGGGAGGACGCACCGGGGAGCTGTTTTTT
CDR3 protein: CASSEILAGGRTGELFF

J gene: TRBJ1-2
D gene: .
V gene: TRBV30
clone size: .
CDR3 DNA: TGTGCCGGGAGGGGGGCAGCCTATGGCTACACCTTC
CDR3 protein: CAGRGAAYGYTF

J gene: TRBJ1-1
D gene: .
V gene: TRBV5-1
clone size: few
CDR3 DNA: TGCGCCAGCACCTTCGGGGGAATAGGAAACACTGAAGCTTTCTTT
CDR3 protein: CASTFGGIGNTEAFF

J gene: TRBJ1-3
D gene: .
V gene: TRBV6-2/TRBV6-3
clone size: .
CDR3 DNA: TGTGCCAGCAGTTCCCTCCGTTCTGGAAACACCATATATTTT
CDR3 protein: CASSSLRSGNTIYF

J gene: TRBJ1-5
D gene: TRBD1
V gene: TRBV7-9
clone size: .
CDR3 DNA: TGTGCCAGCAGTCATACGGGACAGGAGGGTCAGCCCCAGCATTTT
CDR3 protein: CASSHTGQEGQPQHF

J gene: TRBJ2-4
D gene: .
V gene: TRBV6-6
clone size: .
CDR3 DNA: TGTGCCAGCACCCCGGAGGTGGGGAGTCAGTACTTC
CDR3 protein: CASTPEVGSQYF